This T cell receptor beta chain was sequenced for a study of T and B cells in COVID-19 patients. Study at large: Of some 21 active-infection patients, some 18 carried comorbidities linked to unfavorable COVID-19 outcome. Study-wide results and limits: Patients with COVID-19 reportedly showed strongly skewed T cell receptor beta variable and joining gene usage.

From blood, roughly 240-550 ng of genomic DNA served as TRB template. Germline V CDR1 and CDR2: GTSNPN, SVGIG (reference sequence). Losses at the gene ends were 3 bases for V and 5 bases for J; bases not matched to a gene: 5. This CDR3 contains 14 residues. Multiplex PCR with BIOMED2 TRB-A/B primer pools amplified TRB rearrangements. TCRdb re-derived calls from the multiplex PCR reads in MiXCR, one entry per CDR3 protein. The sample lists approximately 9,100 distinct CDR3 sequences, roughly 31% occurring once. Relative to its sample, this clonotype is medium-sized. What it recognizes is unknown. The chain employs TRBV30 and TRBJ2-5, with TRBD2 matching over 11 bases. This sequence originates from a human donor who had recovered from COVID-19. Source material: blood. The CDR3 protein is CAWRASGGWETQYF. The CDR3, as DNA: TGTGCCTGGAGGGCTAGCGGGGGGTGGGAGACCCAGTACTTC.